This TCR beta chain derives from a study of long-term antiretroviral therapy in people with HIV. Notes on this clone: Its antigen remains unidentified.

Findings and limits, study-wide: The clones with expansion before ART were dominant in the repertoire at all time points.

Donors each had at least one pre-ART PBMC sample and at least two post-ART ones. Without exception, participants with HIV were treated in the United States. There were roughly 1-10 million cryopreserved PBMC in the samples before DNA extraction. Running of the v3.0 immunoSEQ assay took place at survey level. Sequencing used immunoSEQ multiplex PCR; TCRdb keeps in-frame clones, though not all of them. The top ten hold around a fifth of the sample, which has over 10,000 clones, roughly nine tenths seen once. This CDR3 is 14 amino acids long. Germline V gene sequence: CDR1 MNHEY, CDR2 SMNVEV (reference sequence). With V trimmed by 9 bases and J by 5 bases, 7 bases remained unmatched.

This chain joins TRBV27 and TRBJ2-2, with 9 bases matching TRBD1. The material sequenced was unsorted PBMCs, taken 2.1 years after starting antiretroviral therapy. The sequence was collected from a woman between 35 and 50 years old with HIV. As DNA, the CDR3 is TGTGCCAGTAGAAACAGGGGGCTAACCGGGGAGCTGTTTTTT. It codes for CASRNRGLTGELFF.